The 26 T cell receptor beta chains presented below share a single source sample, sequenced in a study of T cell changes during pregnancy in multiple sclerosis. The method was immunoSEQ multiplex PCR; TCRdb's version includes in-frame clones alone and lacks a portion of them. Counted here are about 50,000 clones, around 90% occurring once; the ten biggest clones make up about 0.6%. This sample comprised CD4+ T cells from peripheral blood mononuclear cells, obtained after pregnancy. The receptor source for this set is a female donor in good health, enrolled as a control in a pregnancy study.

V gene TRBV6-6 combines with J gene TRBJ2-7; TRBD2 matches 11 bases. The germline V gene has CDR1 MNHNY and CDR2 SVGAGI (reference sequence). V shed 4 bases, J shed 4 bases, and the junction held 9 bases outside the gene matches. The CDR3 is 16 amino acids. The CDR3 region is CASSSYSGGASYEQYF. The CDR3, as DNA: TGTGCCAGCAGTTCCTATAGCGGGGGGGCCAGTTACGAGCAGTACTTC.

V and J are TRBV19 and TRBJ2-5; TRBD1 matches at 8 bases. Trimming removed 11 bases from V and 4 bases from J; junction bases left unmatched: 3. In germline, CDR1 is LNHDA, CDR2 SQIVND (reference sequence). CDR3 length: 11 amino acids. DNA for the CDR3: TGTGCCGGACAGGGTTCAGAGACCCAGTACTTC. It yields the protein CAGQGSETQYF.

J is TRBJ1-1 and V is TRBV5-1; 9 bases fit TRBD1. From germline, CDR1 is SGHRS and CDR2 YFSETQ. The CDR3 has 18 amino acids. After removal of 0 bases from V and 0 bases from J, the junction contained 9 bases not matched to a gene. The CDR3 nucleotides read TGCGCCAGCAGCTTGGTGGGACAGGGACATTCTATGAACACTGAAGCTTTCTTT. Translating it yields CASSLVGQGHSMNTEAFF.

The chain employs TRBV6-5 and TRBJ1-3, with D maybe TRBD1 (6 bases). Germline-derived CDR1 and CDR2 are MNHEY and SVGAGI. The CDR3 covers 13 residues. V gave up 2 bases and J gave up 7 bases, with 9 bases separating them. This CDR3 reads CASSYGQGNTIYF. CDR3 in DNA: TGTGCCAGCAGTTACGGGCAGGGGAACACCATATATTTT.

The V call is TRBV6-5, the J call TRBJ2-2; 7 bases match TRBD2. J lost 5 bases, V lost 0 bases, and 0 bases had no gene match. This CDR3 contains 14 residues. Germline lookup yields CDR1 MNHEY and CDR2 SVGAGI. The CDR3 nucleotides are TGTGCCAGCAGTTACTCTAGCGGGACCGGGGAGCTGTTTTTT. This translates into CASSYSSGTGELFF.

The chain recombines TRBV12-1 with TRBJ2-7; TRBD2, the D gene given by the table, was not confirmed from the DNA. TRBV12-1 is given as a pseudogene. The CDR3 has 18 amino acids. The chain's CDR3 is CASSFGDAGRGPTYEQYF. The CDR3 DNA reads as TGTGCCAGCAGCTTTGGGGACGCGGGGAGGGGCCCGACCTACGAGCAGTACTTC.

The chain joins TRBV13 to TRBJ1-6; 10 bases are shared with TRBD1. Germline V gene sequence: CDR1 PRHDT, CDR2 FYEKMQ (reference sequence). This CDR3 contains 14 residues. Trimming at V came to 5 bases and at J to 10 bases, leaving 5 bases not matched to a gene. CDR3 sequence reads: CASSVDRGRSPLHF. CDR3 coding DNA: TGTGCCAGCAGCGTTGACAGGGGGCGGTCACCCCTCCACTTT.

V is TRBV2 and J is TRBJ1-2; D is uncertain. The CDR3 spans 12 residues. CDR1 SNHLY and CDR2 FYNNEI come from the germline V gene. Trimming removed 3 bases at V and 5 bases at J, with 7 bases between. The CDR3 spells CASSDSGYGYTF. The CDR3 region has the DNA TGTGCCAGCAGTGATTCGGGGTATGGCTACACCTTC.

The chain recombines TRBV19 with TRBJ2-3; 8 bases agree with TRBD2. V trimming: 7 bases; J trimming: 1 base; junction bases outside the gene matches: 4. The CDR3 loop spans 14 amino acids. Germline V gene data show CDR1 as LNHDA and CDR2 as SQIVND (reference sequence). The CDR3 reads CASTLSGGTDTQYF. CDR3 bases: TGTGCCAGTACCCTTAGCGGGGGCACAGATACGCAGTATTTT.

The chain has TRBV7-9 and TRBJ1-3; D uncertain. Germline assignment: CDR1 SEHNR and CDR2 FQNEAQ (reference sequence). Trimming cost V 4 bases and J 7 bases, with 8 bases left between them. The CDR3 consists of 12 residues. In DNA form, the CDR3 reads TGTGCCAGCAGCTATATGAGCAACACCATATATTTT. Encoded protein: CASSYMSNTIYF.

The chain is built from TRBV10-3 and TRBJ1-2; D perhaps matches TRBD1 (6 bases). Germline loops: CDR1 ENHRY, CDR2 SYGVKD. This CDR3 is built from 15 residues. V gave up 0 bases and J gave up 6 bases, with 14 bases separating them. The chain's CDR3 is CAISESRQAGNGYTF. Here the CDR3 DNA reads TGTGCCATCAGTGAGTCGAGACAGGCAGGGAATGGCTACACCTTC.

The genes are TRBV6-6 and TRBJ2-5; 15 bases map to TRBD2. This CDR3 is 15 amino acids long. CDR1 is MNHNY, CDR2 SVGAGI, per germline (reference sequence). The V and J ends lost 6 bases and 4 bases, in that order; junction bases with no gene match: 3. CDR3 sequence (DNA): TGTGCCAGCAGGTCGGGACTAGCGGGAGGAGAGACCCAGTACTTC. Translated: CASRSGLAGGETQYF.

This chain connects TRBV29-1 to TRBJ1-1; a possible D gene is TRBD1 (6 bases). Germline V lookup: CDR1 SQVTM, CDR2 ANQGSEA. The V gene lost 5 bases and the J gene lost 10 bases, with 20 bases spanning the gap. This CDR3 region has 13 residues. The CDR3: CSVRGGKGFVAFF. The CDR3, as DNA: TGCAGCGTTCGGGGGGGCAAGGGATTTGTAGCTTTCTTT.

The DNA of the CDR3 is TGTGCCAGCAGCTTAGCCCCTAATGAAGATACGCAGTATTTT. Translated: CASSLAPNEDTQYF. This chain connects TRBV7-6 to TRBJ2-3; D is unclear. CDR1 and CDR2 from the germline V gene are SGHVS and FNYEAQ. V lost 0 bases and J 5 bases, leaving 9 bases between the germline ends. CDR3 length: 14 residues. Full variable domain (outside the CDR3, taken from reference TRBV7-6 and TRBJ2-3): GAGVSQSPRYKVTKRGQDVALRCDPISGHVSLYWYRQALGQGPEFLTYFNYEAQQDKSGLPNDRFSAERPEGSISTLTIQRTEQRDSAMYRCASSLAPNEDTQYFGPGTRLTVL.

CDR3 nucleotides: TGTGCCAGTACGTTAAGGGGCACTGAAGCTTTCTTT. As protein: CASTLRGTEAFF. The chain employs TRBV19 and TRBJ1-1; maybe TRBD1 (5 bases). V lost 7 bases to trimming and J lost 4 bases, with 10 bases between them. This CDR3 has 12 residues. Per the germline V gene, CDR1 is LNHDA and CDR2 is SQIVND (reference sequence).

The CDR3 DNA reads as TGTGCCACCCGGCTAGAAGCGGGAACTATCTACAATGAGCAGTTCTTC. Its protein product is CATRLEAGTIYNEQFF. V usage is TRBV19 and J usage is TRBJ2-1, with 7 bases lining up with TRBD2. The CDR3 length is 16 residues. Germline-derived CDR1 and CDR2 are LNHDA and SQIVND (reference sequence). V was pared by 10 bases and J by 3 bases, with 15 bases of the junction left unmatched.

This chain uses TRBV7-2 with TRBJ1-2; no clear D gene. Looked up from germline, CDR1 is SGHTA and CDR2 is FQGNSA. There are 16 residues in the CDR3. V was shortened by 5 bases and J by 5 bases, with 21 bases between the two germline ends. The CDR3 spells CASSVQRSFDPYGYTF. The CDR3 DNA reads TGTGCCAGCAGCGTGCAACGGAGCTTTGATCCTTATGGCTACACCTTC.

V usage is TRBV5-1 and J usage is TRBJ2-3; the D is unclear. Germline CDR1 and CDR2: SGHRS and YFSETQ. V was clipped by 4 bases and J by 2 bases, with 14 bases between them. This CDR3 is 15 amino acids long. Written as DNA, the CDR3 is TGCGCCAGCAGCGTACCGACTTCCTCCACAGATACGCAGTATTTT. Translated, it gives CASSVPTSSTDTQYF.

The CDR3 DNA sequence: TGTGCCAGCTCACCTAGCGGGAGCGATGAGCAGTTCTTC. Its translation: CASSPSGSDEQFF. The genes are TRBV18 and TRBJ2-1; 9 bases fit TRBD2. From germline, CDR1 is KGHSH and CDR2 LQKENI. After removal of 3 bases from V and 8 bases from J, the junction contained 2 bases not matched to a gene. There are 13 residues in the CDR3.

The J gene is TRBJ2-7, the V gene TRBV5-1; the match to TRBD2 covers 7 bases. CDR3 length: 15 residues. V shed 7 bases, J shed 4 bases, and the junction held 14 bases outside the gene matches. From germline, CDR1 is SGHRS and CDR2 YFSETQ. CDR3: CASSQSEGGKYEQYF. The CDR3 coding sequence is TGCGCCAGCTCTCAATCCGAGGGAGGGAAATACGAGCAGTACTTC. Supplemented by reference TRBV5-1 and TRBJ2-7, the full variable domain reads KAGVTQTPRYLIKTRGQQVTLSCSPISGHRSVSWYQQTPGQGLQFLFEYFSETQRNKGNFPGRFSGRQFSNSRSEMNVSTLELGDSALYLCASSQSEGGKYEQYFGPGTRLTVT.

The chain employs TRBV27 and TRBJ1-4, with TRBD1 matching over 7 bases. Per the germline V gene, CDR1 is MNHEY and CDR2 is SMNVEV (reference sequence). The CDR3 sequence is 15 residues long. The trim removed 5 bases at V and 3 bases at J, leaving 6 bases unmatched. Here the CDR3 reads CASSNRQGANEKLFF. For the CDR3, the DNA is TGTGCCAGCAGTAACCGACAGGGTGCTAATGAAAAACTGTTTTTT.

This chain uses TRBV4-1 with TRBJ2-1, with 8 positions matching TRBD1. The CDR3 is made up of 16 amino acids. Unmatched junction bases numbered 10, after V lost 5 bases and J lost 4 bases. Looked up from germline, CDR1 is MGHRA and CDR2 is YSYEKL. The CDR3 nucleotides are TGCGCCAGCAGCTCCCCACCCCGGGACAGGTACAATGAGCAGTTCTTC. It codes for CASSSPPRDRYNEQFF.

The rearrangement links TRBV27 to TRBJ1-2; tentative D call: TRBD1 (6 bases). The V and J ends lost 8 bases and 8 bases respectively, with 18 bases between them. CDR1 and CDR2 (germline): MNHEY, SMNVEV (reference sequence). The CDR3 loop spans 13 amino acids. The CDR3 DNA sequence: TGTGCCAGCCTCCCATGGGGGGGCCGAGGCTACACCTTC. Translation: CASLPWGGRGYTF.

In DNA form, the CDR3 reads TGTGCCAGCAGTTTATTCCGGGGATCCGCGAACACTGAAGCTTTCTTT. Translating gives CASSLFRGSANTEAFF. The chain joins TRBV28 to TRBJ1-1; D is unclear. Germline V lookup: CDR1 MDHEN, CDR2 SYDVKM. The CDR3 is 16 residues long. Trimming took 1 base from V and 1 from J, leaving 13 bases between them.

V is TRBV29-1 and J is TRBJ1-1, with 9 bases that match TRBD1. Germline loops: CDR1 SQVTM, CDR2 ANQGSEA. The CDR3 length is 14 residues. Written as DNA, the CDR3 is TGCGGCGGACTTACAGGGGGCAAGTTTGCTGAAGCTTTCTTT. This sequence encodes CGGLTGGKFAEAFF.

This sequence joins TRBV9 and TRBJ2-1; TRBD2 matches 11 bases. Germline-derived CDR1 and CDR2 are SGDLS and YYNGEE. V shed 0 bases and J 8 bases; nucleotides not matched to a gene: 10. CDR3 length equals 17 residues. CDR3 nucleotides: TGTGCCAGCAGCGTAGACCTGACTAGCGGGATTAAGTATGAGCAGTTCTTC. It yields the protein CASSVDLTSGIKYEQFF.